A single sample gave rise to the 12 T cell receptor beta chains below, sequenced in a study of blood T cell repertoires in COVID-19. This table comes from immunoSEQ multiplex PCR, and its TCRdb copy is limited to in-frame clones, with some not included. The sample shows roughly 100,000 clones, approximately 86% of them seen only once. The sequenced material came from peripheral blood. The receptors come from a man at least 80 years old with acute or convalescent COVID-19.

The rearrangement uses TRBV7-9 and TRBJ2-1; 16 bases are a match to TRBD2. The length of the CDR3 is 15 residues. The V segment lost 3 bases and the J segment 10 bases; nucleotides outside the gene matches: 3. The germline gives CDR1 SEHNR, CDR2 FQNEAQ (reference sequence). The CDR3 reads CASSFAGLAGGEQFF. The CDR3 DNA is TGTGCCAGCAGCTTTGCGGGACTAGCGGGAGGGGAGCAGTTCTTC. The whole variable domain, filled in from reference TRBV7-9 and TRBJ2-1, reads DTGVSQNPRHKITKRGQNVTFRCDPISEHNRLYWYRQTLGQGPEFLTYFQNEAQLEKSRLLSDRFSAERPKGSFSTLEIQRTEQGDSAMYLCASSFAGLAGGEQFFGPGTRLTVL.

The chain carries TRBV7-8 and TRBJ1-2; 7 nucleotides agree with TRBD1. CDR3 length equals 14 residues. The germline gives CDR1 SGHVS, CDR2 FQNEAQ. Unmatched junction bases numbered 7, after V lost 5 bases and J lost 4 bases. The CDR3 sequence is CASSIENRGYGYTF. For the CDR3, the DNA is TGTGCCAGCAGCATAGAAAACAGGGGCTATGGCTACACCTTC.

The chain couples TRBV9 to TRBJ2-2; D is possibly TRBD2 (5 bases). Germline loops: CDR1 SGDLS, CDR2 YYNGEE. The ends were cut back, 5 bases at V and 1 base at J, with 12 bases in the middle. The CDR3 contains 15 residues. In DNA, the CDR3 is TGTGCCAGCAGTTTCTCCGCGGGGAACACCGGGGAGCTGTTTTTT. Amino acids: CASSFSAGNTGELFF. The full variable domain, its missing parts supplied by reference TRBV9 and TRBJ2-2, is DSGVTQTPKHLITATGQRVTLRCSPRSGDLSVYWYQQSLDQGLQFLIQYYNGEERAKGNILERFSAQQFPDLHSELNLSSLELGDSALYFCASSFSAGNTGELFFGEGSRLTVL.

The rearrangement links TRBV28 to TRBJ2-1, with 9 bases fitting TRBD1. Losses at the gene ends were 3 bases for V and 6 bases for J; bases not matched to a gene: 9. Looked up from germline, CDR1 is MDHEN and CDR2 is SYDVKM. This CDR3 comprises 16 residues. CDR3 coding DNA: TGTGCCAGCAGTTTTGAGGGACAGGGTAGAGTCAATGAGCAGTTCTTC. Its translation is CASSFEGQGRVNEQFF.

CDR3 in DNA: TGCGCCAGCAGTGAGTCTAGGACTAGCGGGGACACCGGGGAGCTGTTTTTT. As protein: CASSESRTSGDTGELFF. The J gene is TRBJ2-2, the V gene TRBV10-2, with TRBD2 identical over 12 bases. Germline V gives CDR1 WSHSY, CDR2 SAAADI. J lost 3 bases, V lost 0 bases, and 2 bases had no gene match. This CDR3 contains 17 residues.

The chain has TRBV10-3 and TRBJ1-1, with unresolved D. From germline, CDR1 is ENHRY and CDR2 SYGVKD. This CDR3 comprises 12 residues. V shed 0 bases and J shed 12 bases, with 11 bases lying between them. CDR3 region: CAISESIGVTFF. CDR3 DNA sequence: TGTGCCATCAGTGAGTCCATCGGGGTGACTTTCTTT.

V is TRBV15 and J is TRBJ2-3, with D possibly matching TRBD2 (5 bases). Between the trimmed V and J ends, which lost 1 base and 2 bases, there was a span of 16 bases. This CDR3 is 17 amino acids long. In germline, CDR1 is LNHNV, CDR2 YYDKDF (reference sequence). In DNA form, the CDR3 reads TGTGCCACCAGCAGAGGTAACCGGGATTTCGTCACAGATACGCAGTATTTT. It yields the protein CATSRGNRDFVTDTQYF.

V usage is TRBV7-2 and J usage is TRBJ2-2; 10 bases align to TRBD2. The CDR3 extends over 15 amino acids. The germline CDR1 and CDR2 sequences are SGHTA and FQGNSA. Trimming cost V 4 bases and J 7 bases; bases outside gene matches: 6. The CDR3 here is CASSSSGSVGGELFF. The CDR3 bases are TGTGCCAGCAGCTCTAGCGGGAGCGTTGGCGGGGAGCTGTTTTTT.

The V gene is TRBV5-4, the J gene TRBJ1-3; tentatively, D is TRBD1 (5 bases). V lost 4 bases, J lost 2 bases, and 16 bases lay in between. The CDR3 has 16 residues. Germline CDR1 reads SGHNT; CDR2 reads YYREEE (reference sequence). DNA for the CDR3: TGTGCCAGCAGCCTAAGACAGACGTCTACTGGAAACACCATATATTTT. As protein: CASSLRQTSTGNTIYF.

The genes are TRBV29-1 and TRBJ1-1; 12 bases are a match to TRBD1. CDR3 length: 15 residues. V lost 4 bases and J lost 4; bases outside the gene matches: 7. CDR1 is SQVTM, CDR2 ANQGSEA, per germline. The CDR3 region is CSVVGDRGRITEAFF. The CDR3 nucleotides read TGCAGCGTTGTGGGGGACAGGGGGCGCATCACTGAAGCTTTCTTT.

V is TRBV7-3 and J is TRBJ2-6; 14 bases are shared with TRBD2. The CDR3 spans 20 residues. V shed 5 bases and J 0 bases; nucleotides not matched to a gene: 9. Germline CDR1 is SGHTA and CDR2 is FQGTGA. CDR3 in amino acids: CASSRLGTSGRTSGANVLTF. The CDR3 coding sequence is TGTGCCAGCAGCCGACTAGGGACTAGCGGGAGAACCTCTGGGGCCAACGTCCTGACTTTC.

The chain is built from TRBV5-4 and TRBJ2-7, with D maybe TRBD2 (6 bases). Trimming took off 3 bases at V and 5 bases at J, with 15 bases between the two ends. Germline loops: CDR1 SGHNT, CDR2 YYREEE (reference sequence). The CDR3 length is 14 residues. The CDR3 nucleotides are TGTGCCAGCAGCTCGGGACCTTGGGGGGACGAGCAGTACTTC. This gives the protein CASSSGPWGDEQYF.